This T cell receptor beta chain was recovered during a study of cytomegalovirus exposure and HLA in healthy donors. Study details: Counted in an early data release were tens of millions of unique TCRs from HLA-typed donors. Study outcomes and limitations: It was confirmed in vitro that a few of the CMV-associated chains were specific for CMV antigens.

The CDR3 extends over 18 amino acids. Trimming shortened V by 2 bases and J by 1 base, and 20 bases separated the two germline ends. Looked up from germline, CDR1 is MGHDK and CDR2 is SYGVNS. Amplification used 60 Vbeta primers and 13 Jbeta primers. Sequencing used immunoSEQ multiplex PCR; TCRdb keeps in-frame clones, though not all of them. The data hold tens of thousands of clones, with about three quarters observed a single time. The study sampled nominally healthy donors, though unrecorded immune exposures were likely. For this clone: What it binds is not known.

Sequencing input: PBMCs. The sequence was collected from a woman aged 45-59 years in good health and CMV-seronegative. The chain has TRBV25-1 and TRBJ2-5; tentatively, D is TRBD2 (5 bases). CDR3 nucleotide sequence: TGTGCCAGCAGTGAAGATTTCGCGGCAGGAGGAAGCCAAGAGACCCAGTACTTC. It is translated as CASSEDFAAGGSQETQYF.